The 20 T cell receptor beta chains below all came from one sample that was sequenced in a study of blood T cell repertoires in COVID-19. Sequenced by immunoSEQ multiplex PCR; TCRdb stores in-frame clones only, minus some. Of fewer than 350,000 clones in the sample, around nine tenths are singletons; the top ten hold about 6%. The sample taken for sequencing was PBMCs or T cells enriched from blood (not recorded which). Source of these receptors: a woman in her forties who had recovered from COVID-19.

This chain joins TRBV24-1 and TRBJ2-5, with 11 bases matching TRBD2. The CDR3 contains 17 residues. Germline CDR1 reads KGHDR; CDR2 reads SFDVKD. V gave up 3 bases and J gave up 1 base; unmatched junction bases: 6. The CDR3 reads CATSDGGTSGGQETQYF. The CDR3 bases are TGTGCCACCAGTGATGGGGGCACTAGCGGGGGCCAAGAGACCCAGTACTTC.

The chain has TRBV28 and TRBJ1-5; D may be TRBD1 (5 bases). V lost 4 bases to trimming and J lost 5 bases, with 15 bases between them. The CDR3 length is 15 residues. CDR1 and CDR2 from the germline V gene are MDHEN and SYDVKM. Written as DNA, the CDR3 is TGTGCCAGCAGTTCGCCAGGTCAGGGTTATCAGCCCCAGCATTTT. Its translation is CASSSPGQGYQPQHF. Full variable domain (remainder filled in from reference TRBV28 and TRBJ1-5): DVKVTQSSRYLVKRTGEKVFLECVQDMDHENMFWYRQDPGLGLRLIYFSYDVKMKEKGDIPEGYSVSREKKERFSLILESASTNQTSMYLCASSSPGQGYQPQHFGDGTRLSIL.

This chain uses TRBV9 with TRBJ2-1, with 14 bases aligning to TRBD2. The V gene end was trimmed by 4 bases and the J gene end by 7 bases; junction bases not matched to a gene: 13. The germline V gene encodes CDR1 SGDLS and CDR2 YYNGEE. This CDR3 has 18 amino acids. CDR3 nucleotide sequence: TGTGCCAGCAGCCCCCGGGAACCGGGACTAGCGGGAGTTAATGAGCAGTTCTTC. Protein: CASSPREPGLAGVNEQFF.

The chain uses TRBV28 and TRBJ1-2; D possibly corresponds to TRBD1 (6 bases). The V end lost 4 bases, the J end lost 8 bases, and 14 bases lay between the germline ends. The CDR3 sequence is 13 residues long. Germline-derived CDR1 and CDR2 are MDHEN and SYDVKM. The CDR3 coding sequence is TGTGCCAGCAGTTCTGGACAGCGCCAAGGCTACACCTTC. It encodes CASSSGQRQGYTF.

The chain has TRBV27 and TRBJ2-7; D is ambiguous. This CDR3 has 14 residues. Germline-derived CDR1 and CDR2 are MNHEY and SMNVEV (reference sequence). V lost 4 bases and J 0 bases, leaving 10 bases between the germline ends. The DNA for the CDR3 is TGTGCCAGCAGTTATAGTTCCGGCTCCTACGAGCAGTACTTC. As protein: CASSYSSGSYEQYF.

This sequence joins TRBV5-4 and TRBJ2-3; 9 bases agree with TRBD2. In germline, CDR1 is SGHNT, CDR2 YYREEE (reference sequence). The ends lost 0 bases at V and 1 base at J; junction bases unmatched: 3. The CDR3 runs 16 residues. CDR3 protein: CASSLGRLAGTDTQYF. The CDR3 DNA sequence: TGTGCCAGCAGCTTGGGCCGACTAGCGGGCACAGATACGCAGTATTTT. Combining the CDR3 with reference TRBV5-4 and TRBJ2-3 gives the whole variable domain ETGVTQSPTHLIKTRGQQVTLRCSSQSGHNTVSWYQQALGQGPQFIFQYYREEENGRGNFPPRFSGLQFPNYSSELNVNALELDDSALYLCASSLGRLAGTDTQYFGPGTRLTVL.

The chain uses TRBV21-1 and TRBJ2-5; TRBD1 was called by the table and not checked on the DNA. TRBV21-1 corresponds to a pseudogene. The CDR3 runs to 15 residues. The chain's CDR3 is CASTYRDSCGETQYF. The CDR3 DNA sequence: TGTGCCAGCACTTACCGGGACAGTTGTGGGGAGACCCAGTACTTC.

The chain is built from TRBV24-1 and TRBJ1-2; maybe TRBD1 (6 bases). Deletions cut 3 bases from V and 8 bases from J, with 15 bases between. The length of the CDR3 is 14 residues. Looked up from germline, CDR1 is KGHDR and CDR2 is SFDVKD. CDR3 DNA sequence: TGTGCCACCAGTGATGGAGACAGGATCGGGGGCTACACCTTC. Its protein is CATSDGDRIGGYTF.

In DNA, the CDR3 is TGTGCCAGCAGCCAACAGGGGGCGCTGGGAGATACGCAGTATTTT. This codes for CASSQQGALGDTQYF. The V gene is TRBV7-3, the J gene TRBJ2-3, with 9 bases matching TRBD1. CDR1 is SGHTA and CDR2 is FQGTGA in the germline V gene. V was pared by 5 bases and J by 5 bases, with 8 bases of the junction left unmatched. The CDR3 is made up of 15 amino acids.

This sequence joins TRBV14 and TRBJ2-5; TRBD2 agrees at 9 bases. CDR3 length: 15 residues. V trimming: 1 base; J trimming: 5 bases; junction bases outside the gene matches: 5. Germline-derived CDR1 and CDR2 are SGHDN and FVKESK. The CDR3 reads CASSQVGLAGETQYF. The CDR3 nucleotides read TGTGCCAGCAGCCAAGTTGGTCTAGCGGGGGAGACCCAGTACTTC.

This chain uses TRBV28 with TRBJ2-3; 8 bases agree with TRBD1. The CDR3 covers 14 residues. V dropped 4 bases and J dropped 5; count of bases not matched to a gene: 5. CDR1 MDHEN and CDR2 SYDVKM come from the germline V gene. CDR3 region: CASSWTGWGDTQYF. In DNA form, the CDR3 reads TGTGCCAGCAGTTGGACAGGGTGGGGAGATACGCAGTATTTT.

The chain couples TRBV18 to TRBJ2-4, with D maybe TRBD1 (6 bases). Looked up from germline, CDR1 is KGHSH and CDR2 is LQKENI. There are 14 residues in the CDR3. Trimming took off 6 bases at V and 0 bases at J, with 9 bases between the two ends. For the CDR3, the DNA is TGTGCCAGCTCTCCGGACAGAGCCAAAAACATTCAGTACTTC. As protein: CASSPDRAKNIQYF.

This clone was recorded once. This chain links TRBV5-8 with TRBJ1-4, with D possibly TRBD1 on 5 matching bases. The CDR3 contains 15 residues. Germline CDR1 and CDR2: SGHTS and YDEGEE. The ends were cut back, 3 bases at V and 0 bases at J, with 9 bases in the middle. The CDR3 DNA sequence: TGTGCCAGCAGCTCTCCGACAGCAACTAATGAAAAACTGTTTTTT. It specifies CASSSPTATNEKLFF.

The chain carries TRBV28 and TRBJ2-1, with 13 nucleotides matching TRBD2. Germline V lookup: CDR1 MDHEN, CDR2 SYDVKM. The CDR3 runs to 17 residues. The junction had 5 bases not matched to a gene; V was cut back by 4 bases and J by 2 bases. The CDR3 nucleotides read TGTGCCAGCAGTTCCCCAGGGACTAGCGGGACCTACAATGAGCAGTTCTTC. This sequence encodes CASSSPGTSGTYNEQFF.

This chain links TRBV12-3 or TRBV12-4 with TRBJ2-7; possibly TRBD2 for D (5 bases). The CDR3 has 13 amino acids. The V and J ends lost 4 bases and 3 bases respectively, with 10 bases between them. Here the CDR3 reads CASSSLRDYEQYF. In DNA, the CDR3 is TGTGCCAGCAGTTCGTTGAGGGACTACGAGCAGTACTTC.

This clone was seen only a few times. The V gene is TRBV3-1 (or the pseudogene TRBV3-2), the J gene TRBJ1-3; D is uncertain. Germline CDR1 reads LGHDT; CDR2 reads YNNKEL (reference sequence). V was trimmed by 7 bases and J by 6 bases, leaving 19 bases between them. The CDR3 runs to 15 residues. The DNA of the CDR3 is TGTGCCAGCACCACTAGGACCCAAGGAGTAAACACCATATATTTT. It codes for CASTTRTQGVNTIYF.

V gene TRBV5-5 combines with J gene TRBJ1-1; D gene uncertain. Germline CDR1 SGHKS, CDR2 YYEKEE (reference sequence). CDR3 size: 13 residues. V gave up 4 bases and J gave up 2 bases, with 9 bases separating them. The CDR3 sequence is CASSAGFNTEAFF. The CDR3 coding sequence is TGTGCCAGCAGCGCGGGATTTAACACTGAAGCTTTCTTT.

V is TRBV5-6 and J is TRBJ2-2; 7 nucleotides agree with TRBD2. The germline V gene encodes CDR1 SGHDT and CDR2 YYEEEE. V lost 1 base to trimming and J lost 1 base; unmatched junction nucleotides: 4. The CDR3 is made up of 16 amino acids. The CDR3 loop is CASSLRPSGNTGELFF. Written as DNA, the CDR3 is TGTGCCAGCAGCTTGCGCCCTAGCGGGAACACCGGGGAGCTGTTTTTT. The whole variable domain, remainder taken from reference TRBV5-6 and TRBJ2-2, is DAGVTQSPTHLIKTRGQQVTLRCSPKSGHDTVSWYQQALGQGPQFIFQYYEEEERQRGNFPDRFSGHQFPNYSSELNVNALLLGDSALYLCASSLRPSGNTGELFFGEGSRLTVL.

The V gene is TRBV12-2, the J gene TRBJ1-5. TRBV12-2 is a pseudogene. The CDR3 spans 17 residues. For the CDR3, the DNA is TGTGCAAGTCGCTTAGTTAGCGGGGCCGAGAGGAATCAGCCCCAGCATTTT. This translates into CASRLVSGAERNQPQHF.

This chain joins TRBV28 and TRBJ1-5; D remains ambiguous. Germline values: CDR1 MDHEN, CDR2 SYDVKM. Between the trimmed V and J ends, which lost 6 bases and 0 bases, there was a span of 12 bases. There are 15 residues in the CDR3. Here the CDR3 reads CASSPLFLSNQPQHF. The CDR3 coding sequence is TGTGCCAGCAGCCCCCTCTTCCTTAGCAATCAGCCCCAGCATTTT.